The sequence of this T cell receptor beta chain was determined in a study of cytomegalovirus exposure and HLA in healthy donors. Study findings and constraints: Testing in vitro showed a few CMV-associated chains specific for CMV antigens.

CDR1 and CDR2 from the germline V gene are SQVTM and ANQGSEA. Losses at the gene ends were 6 bases for V and 2 bases for J; bases not matched to a gene: 8. The CDR3 length is 14 residues. PCR was performed using 60 Vbeta and 13 Jbeta primers. The protocol was immunoSEQ multiplex PCR, while the TCRdb copy is restricted to in-frame clones and leaves out a portion. This sample has about 130,000 clones, with approximately 70% found just once. Regarding this clone: Its target is unknown.

Sequenced input: PBMCs. The TCR sequence derives from a man aged 60-69 years in good health and CMV-seropositive. The gene calls are TRBV29-1 and TRBJ2-5, with 8 bases matching TRBD2. The CDR3 nucleotides are TGCAGCGTCGCCCATAGCGGGGAGCAAGAGACCCAGTACTTC. It specifies CSVAHSGEQETQYF.